Below, one T cell receptor beta chain is given with its context. The source of the sample is a study of T cell changes during pregnancy in multiple sclerosis. CDR3 length: 15 residues. V shed 4 bases and J 7 bases; nucleotides not matched to a gene: 6. The V gene's germline CDR1 is MNHEY and CDR2 SVGAGI. Here immunoSEQ multiplex PCR was the method, and the copy in TCRdb shows in-frame clones only, minus some. Here the sample spans around 95,000 clones, roughly 90% being singletons. The chain has TRBV6-5 and TRBJ2-1; 11 bases match TRBD1. This specimen consisted of peripheral blood, obtained after pregnancy. The clonotype was recovered from a female donor with multiple sclerosis, enrolled in a pregnancy study. The CDR3 sequence: CASSLGQGVENEQFF. The CDR3, as DNA: TGTGCCAGCAGTTTGGGACAGGGGGTGGAAAATGAGCAGTTCTTC.